The 5 T cell receptor beta chains in this list originate from one sample, sequenced in a study of CD8 T cells in Susac syndrome. An amount of RNA that ranged from roughly 0.5 to 1 ug was reverse transcribed with random hexamers. One entry per CDR3 protein results from TCRdb running MiXCR on the immunoSEQ multiplex PCR reads. The profile shows hundreds of thousands of distinct CDR3 sequences, approximately 95% of them singletons. Sequenced input: CD4+ T cells from PBMCs. The receptors here all came from a human donor with multiple sclerosis.

J is TRBJ2-1 and V is TRBV9; TRBD2 matches 13 bases. V trimming: 4 bases; J trimming: 5 bases; junction bases outside the gene matches: 6. Germline CDR1 reads SGDLS; CDR2 reads YYNGEE. The CDR3 has 16 amino acids. Here the CDR3 reads CASSFRGLAGHNEQFF. The CDR3 nucleotides read TGTGCCAGCAGCTTCCGGGGACTAGCGGGACACAATGAGCAGTTCTTC.

The V and J genes are TRBV7-2 and TRBJ2-7, with D possibly matching TRBD2 (6 bases). There are 13 residues in the CDR3. CDR1 SGHTA and CDR2 FQGNSA come from the germline V gene. V was shortened by 5 bases and J by 3 bases, with 11 bases between the two germline ends. The CDR3 sequence is CASSRAGYYEQYF. The CDR3 DNA reads TGTGCCAGCAGCCGAGCGGGTTACTACGAGCAGTACTTC.

The V call is TRBV12-3 or TRBV12-4, the J call TRBJ1-6; D not resolved. The CDR3 length is 13 residues. V lost 0 bases and J lost 7, with 4 bases in between. The CDR3 DNA is TGTGCCAGCAGTTTAGCGGGAAATTCACCCCTCCACTTT. Residues: CASSLAGNSPLHF.

The J gene is TRBJ1-2, the V gene TRBV25-1; D is uncertain. The germline V gene has CDR1 MGHDK and CDR2 SYGVNS. The length of the CDR3 is 13 residues. V lost 2 bases to trimming and J lost 4 bases, with 8 bases between them. The CDR3 sequence: CASSEMGSYGYTF. The CDR3 bases are TGTGCCAGCAGTGAAATGGGGTCCTATGGCTACACCTTC.

The chain has TRBV3-1 and TRBJ2-7, with 8 bases fitting TRBD2. The CDR3 totals 14 residues. Trimming took 5 bases from V and 0 from J; bases not matched to a gene: 3. Germline lookup yields CDR1 LGHDT and CDR2 YNNKEL (reference sequence). The CDR3 reads CASSSRGGSYEQYF. The CDR3 nucleotides read TGTGCCAGCAGCTCCCGGGGGGGCTCCTACGAGCAGTACTTC.